Here is one T cell receptor beta chain with its context. Its antigen is as yet unknown. The isolated RNA, all of it, was reverse transcribed, so expressed TCRB transcripts were what got sequenced. Profiling relied on immunoSEQ multiplex PCR, and the TCRdb table lists in-frame clones only, not all of them. The sample records a few hundred thousand clones, around 9.6% being singletons. This specimen comes from a study of beta chain features in type 1 diabetes. Whole-study results and caveats: When Type 1 diabetes patients were examined, their TCRB CDR3s proved moderately but significantly shorter in all four CD4+ subsets. It was among patients, rather than healthy donors, that naive, central memory and Treg TCRB repertoires appeared more similar. When VDJ junctions were examined, type 1 diabetes patients showed fewer insertions and more deletions.

V lost 5 bases to trimming and J lost 1 base, with 9 bases between them. Germline V gene sequence: CDR1 SGHVS, CDR2 FNYEAQ. This CDR3 is built from 14 residues. Markers CD45RO/CCR7/CD25/CD127/CD95/CD27 served to sort CD4+ naive, central memory, regulatory and stem cell-like memory cells. Purity above 98% was achieved in all sorted populations. The V and J genes are TRBV7-6 and TRBJ1-3; tentatively, D is TRBD1 (5 bases). This receptor was obtained from a man aged 25-45 years with type 1 diabetes. Sequenced: central memory CD4+ T cells from blood. The CDR3 DNA reads as TGTGCCAGCAGCCCAGGGTCTTCTGGAAACACCATATATTTT. Protein sequence: CASSPGSSGNTIYF.